These T cell receptor beta chains were read from a single sample in a study of identical twins. TCRdb fed the 5' RACE reads into MiXCR, producing one record per CDR3 protein. The sample lists about 530,000 distinct CDR3 sequences; 20% to 25% were seen once. This sample also belongs to another study, concerning yellow fever vaccine responses in identical twins.

Sequencing input: CD4+ T cells sorted from blood. Source of these receptors: a woman under 30 in good health. Both conserved end residues are part of each CDR3. Each record gives: V gene, J gene, clone size, D gene, CDR3 protein, CDR3 DNA. The D gene is left open where the match is weak. Clone sizes are given selectively: once, few, many, or a class where the clone is expanded.

TRBV5-1	TRBJ2-7	NA	TRBD1	CASSIPGTASYEQYF	TGCGCCAGCAGCATCCCCGGGACAGCCTCCTACGAGCAGTACTTC
TRBV12-3/TRBV12-4	TRBJ2-1	NA	TRBD2	CASSPGLGRMGPTNNEQFF	TGTGCCAGCAGTCCCGGACTAGGTAGGATGGGGCCCACAAACAATGAGCAGTTCTTC
TRBV6-5	TRBJ2-3	NA	NA	CASSYYGTNTDTQYF	TGTGCCAGCAGTTACTATGGGACCAACACAGATACGCAGTATTTT
TRBV10-3	TRBJ2-1	NA	TRBD2	CAISGGLAGEYNEQFF	TGTGCCATCAGTGGCGGACTAGCAGGGGAGTACAATGAGCAGTTCTTC
TRBV3-1	TRBJ2-3	NA	NA	CASSQDSRGKRSDTQYF	TGTGCCAGCAGCCAAGATTCGAGGGGGAAGAGATCGGATACGCAGTATTTT
TRBV12-3/TRBV12-4	TRBJ1-5	NA	NA	CASSLSPGTGDQPQHF	TGTGCCAGCAGTTTATCGCCCGGGACGGGAGATCAGCCCCAGCATTTT
TRBV7-3	TRBJ2-1	NA	TRBD2	CASSRTSTNEQFF	TGTGCCAGCAGCAGGACTAGCACCAATGAGCAGTTCTTC
TRBV5-1	TRBJ2-3	few	NA	CASSSGLNFETDTQYF	TGCGCCAGCAGCTCCGGACTGAATTTCGAGACAGATACGCAGTATTTT
TRBV19	TRBJ1-2	NA	NA	CASSMDRWDGYTF	TGTGCCAGTAGTATGGACAGATGGGATGGCTACACCTTC
TRBV5-5	TRBJ2-6	NA	NA	CASSPGPISGANVLTF	TGTGCCAGCAGCCCCGGACCGATCTCTGGGGCCAACGTCCTGACTTTC
TRBV6-1	TRBJ1-1	few	NA	CATHNYGIEAFF	TGTGCCACGCACAACTACGGGATTGAAGCTTTCTTT
TRBV20-1	TRBJ2-2	NA	TRBD1	CSARVTGGGGELFF	TGCAGTGCTAGGGTGACAGGGGGAGGCGGGGAGCTGTTTTTT